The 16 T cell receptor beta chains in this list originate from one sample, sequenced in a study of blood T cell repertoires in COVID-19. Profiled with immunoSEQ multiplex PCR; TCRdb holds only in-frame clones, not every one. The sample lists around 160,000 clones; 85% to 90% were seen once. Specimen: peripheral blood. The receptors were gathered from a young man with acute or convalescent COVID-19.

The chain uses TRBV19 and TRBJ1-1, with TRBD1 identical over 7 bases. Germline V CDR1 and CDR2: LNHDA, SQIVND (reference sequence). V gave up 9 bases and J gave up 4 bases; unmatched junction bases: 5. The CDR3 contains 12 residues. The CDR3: CASKKGATEAFF. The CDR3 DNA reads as TGTGCCAGCAAGAAGGGGGCCACTGAAGCTTTCTTT.

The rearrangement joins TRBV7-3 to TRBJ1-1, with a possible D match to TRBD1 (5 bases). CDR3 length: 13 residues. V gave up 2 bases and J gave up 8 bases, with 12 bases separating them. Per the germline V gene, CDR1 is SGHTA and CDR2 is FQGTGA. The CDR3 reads CASSLSQEQEAFF. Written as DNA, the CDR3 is TGTGCCAGCAGCTTATCACAGGAACAAGAAGCTTTCTTT.

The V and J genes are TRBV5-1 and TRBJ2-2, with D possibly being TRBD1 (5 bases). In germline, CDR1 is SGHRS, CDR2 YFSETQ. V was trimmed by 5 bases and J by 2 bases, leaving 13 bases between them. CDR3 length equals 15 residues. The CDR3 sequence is CASRQDGLNTGELFF. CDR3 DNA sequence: TGCGCCAGCAGACAGGACGGCCTCAACACCGGGGAGCTGTTTTTT.

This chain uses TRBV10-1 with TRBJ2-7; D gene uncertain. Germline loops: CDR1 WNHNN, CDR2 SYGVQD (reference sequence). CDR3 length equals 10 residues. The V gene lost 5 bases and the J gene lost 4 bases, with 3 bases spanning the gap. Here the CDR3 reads CASSPYEQYF. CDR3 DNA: TGCGCCAGCAGTCCTTACGAGCAGTACTTC.

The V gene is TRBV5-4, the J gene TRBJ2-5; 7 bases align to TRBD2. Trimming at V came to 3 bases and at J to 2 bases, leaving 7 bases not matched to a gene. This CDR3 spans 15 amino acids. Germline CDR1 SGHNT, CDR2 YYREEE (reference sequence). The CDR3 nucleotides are TGTGCCAGCAGCTGGGCGCAGCGGGGTCAAGAGACCCAGTACTTC. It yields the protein CASSWAQRGQETQYF.

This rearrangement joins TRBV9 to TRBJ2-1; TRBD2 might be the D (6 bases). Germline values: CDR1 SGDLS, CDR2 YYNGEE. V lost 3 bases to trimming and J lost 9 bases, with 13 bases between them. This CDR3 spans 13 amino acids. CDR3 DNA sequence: TGTGCCAGCAGCGACCGCCGGGGAGGTGAGCAGTTCTTC. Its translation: CASSDRRGGEQFF.

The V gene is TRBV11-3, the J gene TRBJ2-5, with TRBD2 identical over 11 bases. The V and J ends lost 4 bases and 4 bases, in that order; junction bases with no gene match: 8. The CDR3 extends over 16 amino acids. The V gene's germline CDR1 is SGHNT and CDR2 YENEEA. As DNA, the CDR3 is TGTGCCAGCAGCTCCTCGGCTAGCGGGGGGCGAGAGACCCAGTACTTC. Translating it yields CASSSSASGGRETQYF.

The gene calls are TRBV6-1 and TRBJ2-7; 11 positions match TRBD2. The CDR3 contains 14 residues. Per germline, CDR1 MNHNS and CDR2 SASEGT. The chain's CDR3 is CASSEGTSGYEQYV. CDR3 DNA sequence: TGTGCCAGCAGCGAAGGGACTAGCGGCTACGAGCAGTACGTC.

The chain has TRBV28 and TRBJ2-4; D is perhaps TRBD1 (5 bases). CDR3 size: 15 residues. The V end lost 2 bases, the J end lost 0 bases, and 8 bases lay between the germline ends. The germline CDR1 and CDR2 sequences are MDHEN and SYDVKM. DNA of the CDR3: TGTGCCAGCAGTTTAGACAGTGTAGCCAAAAACATTCAGTACTTC. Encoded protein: CASSLDSVAKNIQYF.

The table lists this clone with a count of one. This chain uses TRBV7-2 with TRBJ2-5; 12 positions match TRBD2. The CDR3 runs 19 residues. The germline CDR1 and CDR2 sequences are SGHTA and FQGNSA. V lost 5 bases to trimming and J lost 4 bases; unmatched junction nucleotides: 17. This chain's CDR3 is CASSLSMTSGGPRGETQYF. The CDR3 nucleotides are TGTGCCAGCAGCCTCTCGATGACTAGCGGGGGACCCAGGGGAGAGACCCAGTACTTC.

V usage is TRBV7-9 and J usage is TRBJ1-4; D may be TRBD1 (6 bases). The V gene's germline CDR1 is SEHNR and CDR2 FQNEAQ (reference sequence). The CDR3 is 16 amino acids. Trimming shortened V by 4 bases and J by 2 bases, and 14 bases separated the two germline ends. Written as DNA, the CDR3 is TGTGCCAGCAGCTCCCGGCAGGGGACGACTAATGAAAAACTGTTTTTT. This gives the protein CASSSRQGTTNEKLFF.

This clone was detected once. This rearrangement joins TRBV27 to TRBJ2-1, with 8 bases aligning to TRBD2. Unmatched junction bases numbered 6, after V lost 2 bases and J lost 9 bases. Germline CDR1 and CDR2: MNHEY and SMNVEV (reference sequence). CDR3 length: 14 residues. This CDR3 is CASSLLGGAGEQFF. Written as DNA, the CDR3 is TGTGCCAGCAGTTTACTCGGGGGGGCGGGTGAGCAGTTCTTC.

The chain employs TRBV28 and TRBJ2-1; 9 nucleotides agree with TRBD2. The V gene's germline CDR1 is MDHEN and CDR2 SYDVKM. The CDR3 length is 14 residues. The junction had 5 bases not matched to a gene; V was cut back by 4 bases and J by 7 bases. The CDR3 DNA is TGTGCCAGCAGTTCAGCGGGGGGAGCGAATGAGCAGTTCTTC. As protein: CASSSAGGANEQFF.

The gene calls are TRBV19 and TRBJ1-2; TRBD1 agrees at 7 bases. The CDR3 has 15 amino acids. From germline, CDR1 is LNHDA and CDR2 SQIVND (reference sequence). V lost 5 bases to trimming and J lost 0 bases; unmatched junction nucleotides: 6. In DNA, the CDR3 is TGTGCCAGTAGTGCGGGGACAGCTGCTAACTATGGCTACACCTTC. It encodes CASSAGTAANYGYTF.

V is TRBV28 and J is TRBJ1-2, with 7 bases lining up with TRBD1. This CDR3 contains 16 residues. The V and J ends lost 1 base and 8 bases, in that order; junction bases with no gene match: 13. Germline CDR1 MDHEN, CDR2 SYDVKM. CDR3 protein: CASSLFRQGTQGGYTF. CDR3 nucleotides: TGTGCCAGCAGTTTATTTCGACAGGGCACCCAGGGGGGCTACACCTTC.

CDR3 sequence: CASSPGQENSPLHF. In DNA form, the CDR3 reads TGTGCCAGCAGCCCAGGACAGGAGAATTCACCCCTCCACTTT. The V gene is TRBV5-5, the J gene TRBJ1-6, with 7 nucleotides matching TRBD1. Trimming cost V 4 bases and J 7 bases; bases outside gene matches: 5. The CDR3 length is 14 residues. The V gene's germline CDR1 is SGHKS and CDR2 YYEKEE (reference sequence).